This T cell receptor (beta chain) was sequenced in a study of T cells after yellow fever vaccination. As for the study in general: SMART-Seq v4 Ultra Low Input served to prepare low-cell-number fractions.

Trimming cost V 11 bases and J 6 bases, with 20 bases left between them. The CDR3 runs 13 residues. Germline-derived CDR1 and CDR2 are MNHEY and SMNVEV (reference sequence). To note about this clonotype: Its matching antigen is unknown.

Study findings and constraints: Highly abundant clonotypes carried over from the bulk population could end up in FACS-sorted repertoires as contaminants. A faster peak, day 5 versus 15, was reached by the weaker secondary response.

TCRdb re-analysed the 5' RACE reads in MiXCR, keeping a single row per CDR3 protein. The table has hundreds of thousands of distinct CDR3 sequences, 10% to 15% seen once. The genes are TRBV27 and TRBJ2-7; perhaps TRBD2 as D (5 bases). The specimen was PBMCs, collected on the day of the yellow fever booster vaccination. The sequence was collected from a man aged 30-40 years who received the YFV17D yellow fever vaccine. In nucleotides, the CDR3 is TGTGCCTCTCACCTCGCGCCGGGGAGCGAGCAGTACTTC. As protein: CASHLAPGSEQYF.